The 2 T cell receptor beta chains presented below share a single source sample, sequenced in a study of T cell repertoires in cytomegalovirus infection. TCRdb passed the reads through MiXCR, listing each CDR3 protein once. The sample lists some 200,000 distinct CDR3 sequences; around 35% were seen once. These receptors have no identified antigens. The sequenced sample was CD8+ T cells from cultured PBMCs, obtained from culture after CMV antigen stimulation. These TCRs come from a human donor in good health (CMV status not recorded). Some clones in this sample may be carry-over from other donors' samples.

This clonotype has just a few counts. J is TRBJ2-7 and V is TRBV30, with no clear D. CDR3 size: 12 residues. The V gene's germline CDR1 is GTSNPN and CDR2 SVGIG (reference sequence). The ends were cut back, 7 bases at V and 1 base at J, with 11 bases in the middle. CDR3: CASTTDSYEQYF. The CDR3 DNA reads TGTGCCTCCACGACGGATTCCTACGAGCAGTACTTC.

For the CDR3, the DNA is TGTGCCAGCAGCTCATTAATGGGGGCGGAGAGTTCAACTTTCTTT. Its protein product is CASSSLMGAESSTFF. This sequence joins TRBV7-6 and TRBJ1-1; D perhaps matches TRBD1 (6 bases). Deletions cut 4 bases from V and 12 bases from J, with 24 bases between. CDR1 is SGHVS, CDR2 FNYEAQ, per germline. This CDR3 is 15 amino acids long.